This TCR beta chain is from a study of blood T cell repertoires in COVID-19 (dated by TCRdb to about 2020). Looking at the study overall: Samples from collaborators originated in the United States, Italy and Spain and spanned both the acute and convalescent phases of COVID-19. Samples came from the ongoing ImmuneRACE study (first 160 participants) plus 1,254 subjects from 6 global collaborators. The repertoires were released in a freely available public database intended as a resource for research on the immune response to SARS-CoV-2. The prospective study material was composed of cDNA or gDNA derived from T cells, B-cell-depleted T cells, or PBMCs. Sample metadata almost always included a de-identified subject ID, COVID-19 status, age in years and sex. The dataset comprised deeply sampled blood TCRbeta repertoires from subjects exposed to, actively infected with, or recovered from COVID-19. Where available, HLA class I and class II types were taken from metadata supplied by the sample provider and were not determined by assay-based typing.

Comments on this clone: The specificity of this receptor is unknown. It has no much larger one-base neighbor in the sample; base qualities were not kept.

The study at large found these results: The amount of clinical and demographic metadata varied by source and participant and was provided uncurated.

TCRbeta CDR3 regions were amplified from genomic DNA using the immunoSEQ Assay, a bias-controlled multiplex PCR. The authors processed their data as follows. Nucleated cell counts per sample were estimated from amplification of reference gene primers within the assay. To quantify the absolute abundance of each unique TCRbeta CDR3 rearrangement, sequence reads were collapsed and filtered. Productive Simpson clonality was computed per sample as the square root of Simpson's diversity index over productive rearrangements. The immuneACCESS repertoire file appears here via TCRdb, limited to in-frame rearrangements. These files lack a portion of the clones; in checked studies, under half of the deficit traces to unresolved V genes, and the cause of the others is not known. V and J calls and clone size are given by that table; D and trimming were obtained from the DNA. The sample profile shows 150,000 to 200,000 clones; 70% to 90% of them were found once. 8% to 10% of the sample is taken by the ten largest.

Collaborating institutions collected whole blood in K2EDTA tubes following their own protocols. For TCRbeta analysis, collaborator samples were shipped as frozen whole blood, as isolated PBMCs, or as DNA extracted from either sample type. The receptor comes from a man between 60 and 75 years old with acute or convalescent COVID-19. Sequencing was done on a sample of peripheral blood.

The CDR3 protein is CASSLPQGSGELFF. At the DNA level, the sequence is TGCGCCAGCAGCTTACCACAGGGGTCCGGGGAGCTGTTTTTT. The V gene is TRBV5-1 and the J gene is TRBJ2-2, and 7 junctional nucleotides match TRBD1. The junction shows trimming of 2 bases on V and 6 bases on J, and the gene matches do not reach 4 bases of it. The germline V gene gives CDR1 as SGHRS and CDR2 as YFSETQ. Including the terminal cysteine and phenylalanine, the CDR3 comprises 14 residues. Only the CDR3 part of the read is kept: 42 bases, read in frame from the first base.